The entry below describes one T cell receptor beta chain. TCRdb's copy holds only in-frame clones and misses some; the assay was immunoSEQ multiplex PCR. The sample consists of some 260,000 clones, about 86% of them appearing once. The record originates from a study of blood T cell repertoires in COVID-19. Study as a whole: Some COVID-19 samples were acute and others convalescent; all came from the United States, Italy and Spain.

This CDR3 has 14 residues. The V end lost 5 bases, the J end lost 0 bases, and 8 bases lay between the germline ends. CDR1 is SNHLY and CDR2 is FYNNEI in the germline V gene. Sequenced material: PBMCs or T cells enriched from blood (not recorded which). The sequence came from a man aged 30 to 45 with acute COVID-19. This chain links TRBV2 with TRBJ1-5; D not certain. The CDR3 protein is CASSPNYSNQPQHF. The CDR3 nucleotides are TGTGCCAGCAGTCCTAACTATAGCAATCAGCCCCAGCATTTT.